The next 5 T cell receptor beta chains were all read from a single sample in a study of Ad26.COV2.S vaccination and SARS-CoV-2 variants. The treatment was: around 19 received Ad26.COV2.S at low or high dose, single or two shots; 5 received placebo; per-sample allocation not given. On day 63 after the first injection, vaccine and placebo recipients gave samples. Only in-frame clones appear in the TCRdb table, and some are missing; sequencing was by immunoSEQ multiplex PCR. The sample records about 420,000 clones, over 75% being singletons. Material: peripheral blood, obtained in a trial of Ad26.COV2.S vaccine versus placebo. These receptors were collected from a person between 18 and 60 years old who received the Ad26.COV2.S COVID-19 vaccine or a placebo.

The CDR3 spells CASSLVGAGGADTQYF. The CDR3 DNA sequence: TGTGCCAGCAGCTTAGTGGGGGCAGGGGGCGCAGATACGCAGTATTTT. V and J are TRBV7-2 and TRBJ2-3, with 8 bases that match TRBD1. V gave up 1 base and J gave up 4 bases; unmatched junction bases: 7. CDR3 length equals 16 residues. Germline V gene sequence: CDR1 SGHTA, CDR2 FQGNSA.

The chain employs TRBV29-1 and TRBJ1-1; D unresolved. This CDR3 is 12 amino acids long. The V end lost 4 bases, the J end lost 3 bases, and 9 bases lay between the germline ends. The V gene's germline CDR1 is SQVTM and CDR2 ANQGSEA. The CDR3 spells CSVASGDTEAFF. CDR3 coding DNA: TGCAGCGTTGCATCAGGAGACACTGAAGCTTTCTTT.

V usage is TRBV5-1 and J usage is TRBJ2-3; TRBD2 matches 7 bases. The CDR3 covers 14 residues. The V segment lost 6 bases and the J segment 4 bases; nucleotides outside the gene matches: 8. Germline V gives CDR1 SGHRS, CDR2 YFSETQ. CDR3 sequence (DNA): TGCGCCAGCACCCCCGGGGGGTCGGCAGATACGCAGTATTTT. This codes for CASTPGGSADTQYF.

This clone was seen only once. CDR3 coding DNA: TGCGCCAGCAGCCGGGGAGCGGGGGGGCCTACAGATACGCAGTATTTT. It is translated as CASSRGAGGPTDTQYF. V and J are TRBV5-1 and TRBJ2-3; 10 nucleotides line up with TRBD2. Unmatched junction bases numbered 8, after V lost 4 bases and J lost 3 bases. The V gene's germline CDR1 is SGHRS and CDR2 YFSETQ. The CDR3 totals 16 residues. Complete variable domain (other parts from reference TRBV5-1 and TRBJ2-3): KAGVTQTPRYLIKTRGQQVTLSCSPISGHRSVSWYQQTPGQGLQFLFEYFSETQRNKGNFPGRFSGRQFSNSRSEMNVSTLELGDSALYLCASSRGAGGPTDTQYFGPGTRLTVL.

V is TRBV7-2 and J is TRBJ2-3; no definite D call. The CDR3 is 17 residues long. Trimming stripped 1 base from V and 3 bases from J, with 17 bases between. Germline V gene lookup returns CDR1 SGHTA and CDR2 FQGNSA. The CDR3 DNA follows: TGTGCCAGCAGCTTAGTCAGGTCTGAACGTGAGACAGATACGCAGTATTTT. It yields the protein CASSLVRSERETDTQYF.